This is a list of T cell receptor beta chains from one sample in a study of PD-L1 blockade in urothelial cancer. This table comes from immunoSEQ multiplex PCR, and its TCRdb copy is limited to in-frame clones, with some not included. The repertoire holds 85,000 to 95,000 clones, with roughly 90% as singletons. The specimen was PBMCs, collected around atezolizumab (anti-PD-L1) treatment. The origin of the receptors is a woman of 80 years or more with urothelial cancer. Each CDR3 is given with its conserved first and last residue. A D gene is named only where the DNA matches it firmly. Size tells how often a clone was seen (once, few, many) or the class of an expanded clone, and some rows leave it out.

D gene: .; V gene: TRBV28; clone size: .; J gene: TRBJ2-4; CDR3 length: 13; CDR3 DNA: TGTGCCAGCGGACAGTCCGCCGGGAACATTCAGTACTTC; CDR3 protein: CASGQSAGNIQYF
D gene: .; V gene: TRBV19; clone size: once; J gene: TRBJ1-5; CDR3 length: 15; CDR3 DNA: TGTGCCAGTACCATGGGGGCAGGGGTAGTCTCGCCCCAGCATTTT; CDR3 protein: CASTMGAGVVSPQHF
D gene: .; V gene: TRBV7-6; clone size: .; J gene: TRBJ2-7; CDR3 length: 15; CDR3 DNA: TGTGCCAGCAGCTTAGCGGGTGGGGAGATCTACGAGCAGTACTTC; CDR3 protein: CASSLAGGEIYEQYF
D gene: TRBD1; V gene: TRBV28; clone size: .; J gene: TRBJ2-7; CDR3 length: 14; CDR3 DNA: TGTGCCAGCAGGGGACAGGGGGCAGTCTACGAGCAGTACTTC; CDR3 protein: CASRGQGAVYEQYF
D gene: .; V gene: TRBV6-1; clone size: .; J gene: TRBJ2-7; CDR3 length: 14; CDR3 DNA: TGTGCCAGCAGTGTTCGTCCACTTAGCTACGAGCAGTACTTC; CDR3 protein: CASSVRPLSYEQYF
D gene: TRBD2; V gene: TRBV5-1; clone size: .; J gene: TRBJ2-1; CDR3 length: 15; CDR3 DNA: TGCGCCAGCAGCTTGCTAGCGGGAGGGGGCAATGAGCAGTTCTTC; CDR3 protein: CASSLLAGGGNEQFF
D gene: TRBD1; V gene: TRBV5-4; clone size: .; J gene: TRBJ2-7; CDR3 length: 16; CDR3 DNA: TGTGCCAGCAGCCGGGATGTGGGACAGGGGATCTACGAGCAGTACTTC; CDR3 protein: CASSRDVGQGIYEQYF
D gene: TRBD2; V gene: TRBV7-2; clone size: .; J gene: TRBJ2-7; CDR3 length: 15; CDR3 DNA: TGTGCCAGCAGCCCCCAGGGGCTAGCGGGAAACGAGCAGTACTTC; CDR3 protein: CASSPQGLAGNEQYF
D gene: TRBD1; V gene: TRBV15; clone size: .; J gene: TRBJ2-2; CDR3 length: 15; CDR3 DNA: TGTGCCACCAGCAGAGCGGGGACAGGGACCGGGGAGCTGTTTTTT; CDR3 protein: CATSRAGTGTGELFF
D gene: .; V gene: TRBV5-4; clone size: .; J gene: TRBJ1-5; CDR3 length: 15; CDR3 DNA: TGTGCCAGCGAGGGTTGGTCAAATAGCAATCAGCCCCAGCATTTT; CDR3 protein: CASEGWSNSNQPQHF
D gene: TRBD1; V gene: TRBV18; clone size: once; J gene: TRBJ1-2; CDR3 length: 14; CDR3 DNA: TGTGCCAGCTCACGAGAGGACAGGGTTGACGGCTACACCTTC; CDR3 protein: CASSREDRVDGYTF
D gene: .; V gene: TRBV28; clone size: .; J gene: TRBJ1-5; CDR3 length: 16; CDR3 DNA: TGTGCCACCTCCCCCCGCGGATGGTATAGCAATCAGCCCCAGCATTTT; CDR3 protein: CATSPRGWYSNQPQHF
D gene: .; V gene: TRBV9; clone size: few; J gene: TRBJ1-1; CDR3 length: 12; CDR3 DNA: TGTGCCAGCAGCGTAGAAAGGGGATCAGCTTTCTTT; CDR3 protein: CASSVERGSAFF
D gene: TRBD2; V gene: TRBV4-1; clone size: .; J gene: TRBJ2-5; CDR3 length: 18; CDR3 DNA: TGCGCCAGCAGCCAAGATCATGTTCTAGCGGGAGGGCCGGAGACCCAGTACTTC; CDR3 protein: CASSQDHVLAGGPETQYF
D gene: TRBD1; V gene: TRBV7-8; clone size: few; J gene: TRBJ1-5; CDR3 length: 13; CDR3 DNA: TGTGCCAGCAGCCGGGACAGGGACCAGCCCCAGCATTTT; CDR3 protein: CASSRDRDQPQHF
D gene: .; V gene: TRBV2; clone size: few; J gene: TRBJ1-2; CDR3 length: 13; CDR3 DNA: TGTGCCAGCATCGGCGGGGGAGTCCATGGCTACACCTTC; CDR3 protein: CASIGGGVHGYTF
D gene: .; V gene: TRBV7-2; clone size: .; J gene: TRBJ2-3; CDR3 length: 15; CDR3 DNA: TGTGCCAGCAGCCAACCGGGTCCAGGGACAGATACGCAGTATTTT; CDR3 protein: CASSQPGPGTDTQYF
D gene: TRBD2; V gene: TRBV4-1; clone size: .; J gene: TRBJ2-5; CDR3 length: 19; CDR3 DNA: TGCGCCAGCAGCCAAGCCTCGGGGCGGGAGGTAGTTGGAAGAGAGACCCAGTACTTC; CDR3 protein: CASSQASGREVVGRETQYF
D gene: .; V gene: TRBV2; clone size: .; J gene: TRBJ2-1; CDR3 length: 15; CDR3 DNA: TGTGCCAGCAGAGAACTAGTCAGCTCCTACAATGAGCAGTTCTTC; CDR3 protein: CASRELVSSYNEQFF
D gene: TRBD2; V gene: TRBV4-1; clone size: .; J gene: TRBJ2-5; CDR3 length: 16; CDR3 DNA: TGCGCCAGCAGCCTCCGACTAGCGGGAGGGGAGGGGGCCCAGTACTTC; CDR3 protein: CASSLRLAGGEGAQYF
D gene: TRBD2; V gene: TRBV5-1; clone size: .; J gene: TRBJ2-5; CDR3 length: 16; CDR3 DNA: TGCGCCAGCAGCTTGTCCCTAGCGGGAGAACAAGAGACCCAGTACTTC; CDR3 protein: CASSLSLAGEQETQYF
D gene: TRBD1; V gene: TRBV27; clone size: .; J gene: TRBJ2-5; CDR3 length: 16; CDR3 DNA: TGTGCCCCAGCAGTAGTAGACAGGGTGGCTGAAGAGACCCAGTACTTC; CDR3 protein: CAPAVVDRVAEETQYF
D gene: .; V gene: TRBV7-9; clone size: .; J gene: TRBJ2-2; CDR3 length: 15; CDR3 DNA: TGTGCCAGCAGCCTTCCTGGGGCCGGGACCGGGGAGCTGTTTTTT; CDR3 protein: CASSLPGAGTGELFF
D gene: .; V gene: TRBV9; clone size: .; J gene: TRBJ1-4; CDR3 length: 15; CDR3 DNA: TGTGCCAGCAGCGTATCTGTCGGGGATGATGAAAAACTGTTTTTT; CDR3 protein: CASSVSVGDDEKLFF
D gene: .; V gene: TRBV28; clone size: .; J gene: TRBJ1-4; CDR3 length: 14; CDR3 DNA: TGTGCCAGCAGTTTAGGAACCAGGGTGGAAAAACTGTTTTTT; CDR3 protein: CASSLGTRVEKLFF
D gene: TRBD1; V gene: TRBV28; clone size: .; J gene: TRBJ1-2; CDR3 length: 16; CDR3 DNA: TGTGCCAGCAGTACCCCCGGGACAGCGCTCTTCTATGGCTACACCTTC; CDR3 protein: CASSTPGTALFYGYTF
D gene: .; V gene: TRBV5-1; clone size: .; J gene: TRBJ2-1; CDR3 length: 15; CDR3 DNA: TGCGCCAGCAGCTTGGATCAGGGTCGCAACAATGAGCAGTTCTTC; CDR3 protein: CASSLDQGRNNEQFF
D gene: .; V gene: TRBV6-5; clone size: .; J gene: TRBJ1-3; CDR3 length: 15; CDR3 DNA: TGTGCCAGCAGCGATACAGACAGCTCTGGAAACACCATATATTTT; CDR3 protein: CASSDTDSSGNTIYF
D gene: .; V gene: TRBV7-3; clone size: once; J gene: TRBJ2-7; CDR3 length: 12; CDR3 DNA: TGTGCCAGCAGCCAGGGGCCGTACGAGCAGTACTTC; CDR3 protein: CASSQGPYEQYF
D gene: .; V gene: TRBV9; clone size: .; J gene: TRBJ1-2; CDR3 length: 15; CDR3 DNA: TGTGCCAGCAGCACAAGGGGCGGATGGTCTAATGGCTACACCTTC; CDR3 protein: CASSTRGGWSNGYTF
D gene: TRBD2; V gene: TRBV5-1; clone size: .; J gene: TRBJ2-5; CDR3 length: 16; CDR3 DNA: TGCGCCAGCAGCCCGATAGCGGGAGGCACAAAAGAGACCCAGTACTTC; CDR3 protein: CASSPIAGGTKETQYF
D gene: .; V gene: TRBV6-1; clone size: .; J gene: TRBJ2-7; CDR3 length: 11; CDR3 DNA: TGTGCCAGCAGTTACAACTACGAGCAGTACTTC; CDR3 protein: CASSYNYEQYF
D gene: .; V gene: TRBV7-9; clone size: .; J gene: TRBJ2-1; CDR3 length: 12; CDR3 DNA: TGTGCCAGCAGCTCGTCCCACAATGAGCAGTTCTTC; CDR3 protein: CASSSSHNEQFF
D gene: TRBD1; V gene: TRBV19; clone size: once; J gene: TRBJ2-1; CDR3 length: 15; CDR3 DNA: TGTGCCAGTAGTATCACGGGACAGACCTACAATGAGCAGTTCTTC; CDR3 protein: CASSITGQTYNEQFF
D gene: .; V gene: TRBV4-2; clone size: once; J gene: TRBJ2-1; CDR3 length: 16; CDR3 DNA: TGTGCCAGCAGCCAAGGCGGAGCTGTCCCGGAGTCTGAGCAGTTCTTC; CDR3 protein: CASSQGGAVPESEQFF
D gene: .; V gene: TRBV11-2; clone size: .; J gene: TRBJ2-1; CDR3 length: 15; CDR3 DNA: TGTGCCAGCAGCTTACTTGGGGCGAGTAGCTATGAGCAGTTCTTC; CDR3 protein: CASSLLGASSYEQFF
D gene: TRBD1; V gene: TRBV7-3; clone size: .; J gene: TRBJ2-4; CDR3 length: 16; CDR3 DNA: TGTGCCAGCAGCTTTCAGACAGGGCTGGGCAAAAACATTCAGTACTTC; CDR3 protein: CASSFQTGLGKNIQYF
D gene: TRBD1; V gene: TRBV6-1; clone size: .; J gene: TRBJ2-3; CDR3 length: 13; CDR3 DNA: TGTGCCAGCAGTCCACAGGGGCCAGATACGCAGTATTTT; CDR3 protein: CASSPQGPDTQYF
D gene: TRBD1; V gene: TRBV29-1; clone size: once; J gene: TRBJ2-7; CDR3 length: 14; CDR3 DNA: TGCAGCGTCGGAACCGGGACAGGTGCCTACGAGCAGTACTTC; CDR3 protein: CSVGTGTGAYEQYF
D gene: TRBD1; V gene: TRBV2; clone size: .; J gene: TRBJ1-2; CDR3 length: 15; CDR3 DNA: TGTGCCAGCAGTGCTGGGACAGGGGGGAACTATGGCTACACCTTC; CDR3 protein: CASSAGTGGNYGYTF
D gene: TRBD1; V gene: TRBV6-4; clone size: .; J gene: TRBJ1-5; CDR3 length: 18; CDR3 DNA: TGTGCCAGCAGTGACTCCCTGGCCGCGACAGGGGAAGGTCAGCCCCAGCATTTT; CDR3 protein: CASSDSLAATGEGQPQHF
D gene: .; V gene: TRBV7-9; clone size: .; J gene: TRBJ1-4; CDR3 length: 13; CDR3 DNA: TGTGCCAGCAGCCGAGGACAGAATGAAAAACTGTTTTTT; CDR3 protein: CASSRGQNEKLFF
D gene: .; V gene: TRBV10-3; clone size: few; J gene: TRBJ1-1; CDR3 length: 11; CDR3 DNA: TGTGCCATCAGCTCGAACACTGAAGCTTTCTTT; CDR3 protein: CAISSNTEAFF
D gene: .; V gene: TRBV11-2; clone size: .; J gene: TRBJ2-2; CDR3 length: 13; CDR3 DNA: TGTGCCAGCAGCTTAGGGCAAAACGGGGAGCTGTTTTTT; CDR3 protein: CASSLGQNGELFF
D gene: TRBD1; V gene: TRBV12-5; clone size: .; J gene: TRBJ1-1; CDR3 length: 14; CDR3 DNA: TGTGCTAGTGGTTTGGGGACAGGAAGAACTGAAGCTTTCTTT; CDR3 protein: CASGLGTGRTEAFF
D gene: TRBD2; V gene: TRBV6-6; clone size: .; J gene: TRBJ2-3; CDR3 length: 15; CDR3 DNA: TGTGCCAGCAGACCACTAGCGGGCTACACAGATACGCAGTATTTT; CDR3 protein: CASRPLAGYTDTQYF
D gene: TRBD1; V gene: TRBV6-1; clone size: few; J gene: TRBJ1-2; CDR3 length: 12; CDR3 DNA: TGTGCCAGCTTGGGGACAGGGGGTGGCTACACCTTC; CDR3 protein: CASLGTGGGYTF
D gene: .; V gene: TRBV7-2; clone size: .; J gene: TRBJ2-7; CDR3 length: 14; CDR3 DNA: TGTGCCAGCAGCTTAGGCCCATTAGCGGACGAGCAGTACTTC; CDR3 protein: CASSLGPLADEQYF
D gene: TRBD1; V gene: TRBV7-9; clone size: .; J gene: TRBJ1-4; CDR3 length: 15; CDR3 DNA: TGTGCCACCGGACAGGGGAGAGCAACTAATGAAAAACTGTTTTTT; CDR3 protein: CATGQGRATNEKLFF
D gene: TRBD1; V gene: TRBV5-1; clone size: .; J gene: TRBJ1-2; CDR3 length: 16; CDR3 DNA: TGCGCCAGCAGCCCCCCTGTCGGACAGGGGGCGATTGGCTACACCTTC; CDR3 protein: CASSPPVGQGAIGYTF
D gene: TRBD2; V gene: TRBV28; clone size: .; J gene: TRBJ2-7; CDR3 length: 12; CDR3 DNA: TGTGCCACTGTCAGCGGGAGGTACGAGCAGTACTTC; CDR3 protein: CATVSGRYEQYF
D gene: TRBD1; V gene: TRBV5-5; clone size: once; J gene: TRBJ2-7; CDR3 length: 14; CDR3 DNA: TGTGCCAGCAGCTTCGGACAGGGATCTTACGAGCAGTACTTC; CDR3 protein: CASSFGQGSYEQYF